The clone carrying this T cell receptor (beta chain) was detected ten times or more. RNA-based 3' RACE libraries used unique molecular identifiers. TCRdb reprocessed the 3' RACE reads with MiXCR, giving one entry per CDR3 protein. The sample lists a few thousand distinct CDR3 sequences; about 4.6% were seen once. This sample is drawn from a study of HIV-infected children after antiretroviral therapy interruption. CDR3 length: 11 amino acids. Trimming took off 3 bases at V and 5 bases at J, with 3 bases between the two ends. Germline V gene lookup returns CDR1 MNHEY and CDR2 SVGAGI. Treatment reported: PENTA 11 planned treatment interruption arm or continuous ART arm.

This receptor was taken from a pool of human donors with HIV. The chain links TRBV6-5 to TRBJ2-3; D unclear. The input for sequencing was CD45RO+ CD8+ T cells from PBMCs, pooled from several time points, taken from a donor given antiretroviral therapy, either interrupted or continuous. Subset in this sample: memory CD8+ CD45RO+ CD45RA- T cells. CDR3 in amino acids: CASSYGDTQYF. CDR3 in DNA: TGTGCCAGCAGTTATGGAGATACGCAGTATTTT.